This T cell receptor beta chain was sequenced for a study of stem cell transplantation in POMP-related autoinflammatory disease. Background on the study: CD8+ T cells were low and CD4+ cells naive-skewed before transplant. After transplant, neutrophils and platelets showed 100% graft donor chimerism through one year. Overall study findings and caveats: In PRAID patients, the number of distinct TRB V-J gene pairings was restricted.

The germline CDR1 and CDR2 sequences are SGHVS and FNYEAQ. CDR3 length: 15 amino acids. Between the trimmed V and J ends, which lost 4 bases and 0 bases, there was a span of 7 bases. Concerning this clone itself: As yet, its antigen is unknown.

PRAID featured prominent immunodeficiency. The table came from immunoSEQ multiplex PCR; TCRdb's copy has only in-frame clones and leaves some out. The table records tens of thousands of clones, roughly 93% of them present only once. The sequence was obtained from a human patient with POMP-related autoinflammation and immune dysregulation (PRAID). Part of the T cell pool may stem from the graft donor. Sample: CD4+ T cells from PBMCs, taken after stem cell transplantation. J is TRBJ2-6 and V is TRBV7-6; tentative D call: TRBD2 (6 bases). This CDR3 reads CASSSGGSGANVLTF. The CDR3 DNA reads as TGTGCCAGCAGCTCCGGGGGCTCTGGGGCCAACGTCCTGACTTTC.